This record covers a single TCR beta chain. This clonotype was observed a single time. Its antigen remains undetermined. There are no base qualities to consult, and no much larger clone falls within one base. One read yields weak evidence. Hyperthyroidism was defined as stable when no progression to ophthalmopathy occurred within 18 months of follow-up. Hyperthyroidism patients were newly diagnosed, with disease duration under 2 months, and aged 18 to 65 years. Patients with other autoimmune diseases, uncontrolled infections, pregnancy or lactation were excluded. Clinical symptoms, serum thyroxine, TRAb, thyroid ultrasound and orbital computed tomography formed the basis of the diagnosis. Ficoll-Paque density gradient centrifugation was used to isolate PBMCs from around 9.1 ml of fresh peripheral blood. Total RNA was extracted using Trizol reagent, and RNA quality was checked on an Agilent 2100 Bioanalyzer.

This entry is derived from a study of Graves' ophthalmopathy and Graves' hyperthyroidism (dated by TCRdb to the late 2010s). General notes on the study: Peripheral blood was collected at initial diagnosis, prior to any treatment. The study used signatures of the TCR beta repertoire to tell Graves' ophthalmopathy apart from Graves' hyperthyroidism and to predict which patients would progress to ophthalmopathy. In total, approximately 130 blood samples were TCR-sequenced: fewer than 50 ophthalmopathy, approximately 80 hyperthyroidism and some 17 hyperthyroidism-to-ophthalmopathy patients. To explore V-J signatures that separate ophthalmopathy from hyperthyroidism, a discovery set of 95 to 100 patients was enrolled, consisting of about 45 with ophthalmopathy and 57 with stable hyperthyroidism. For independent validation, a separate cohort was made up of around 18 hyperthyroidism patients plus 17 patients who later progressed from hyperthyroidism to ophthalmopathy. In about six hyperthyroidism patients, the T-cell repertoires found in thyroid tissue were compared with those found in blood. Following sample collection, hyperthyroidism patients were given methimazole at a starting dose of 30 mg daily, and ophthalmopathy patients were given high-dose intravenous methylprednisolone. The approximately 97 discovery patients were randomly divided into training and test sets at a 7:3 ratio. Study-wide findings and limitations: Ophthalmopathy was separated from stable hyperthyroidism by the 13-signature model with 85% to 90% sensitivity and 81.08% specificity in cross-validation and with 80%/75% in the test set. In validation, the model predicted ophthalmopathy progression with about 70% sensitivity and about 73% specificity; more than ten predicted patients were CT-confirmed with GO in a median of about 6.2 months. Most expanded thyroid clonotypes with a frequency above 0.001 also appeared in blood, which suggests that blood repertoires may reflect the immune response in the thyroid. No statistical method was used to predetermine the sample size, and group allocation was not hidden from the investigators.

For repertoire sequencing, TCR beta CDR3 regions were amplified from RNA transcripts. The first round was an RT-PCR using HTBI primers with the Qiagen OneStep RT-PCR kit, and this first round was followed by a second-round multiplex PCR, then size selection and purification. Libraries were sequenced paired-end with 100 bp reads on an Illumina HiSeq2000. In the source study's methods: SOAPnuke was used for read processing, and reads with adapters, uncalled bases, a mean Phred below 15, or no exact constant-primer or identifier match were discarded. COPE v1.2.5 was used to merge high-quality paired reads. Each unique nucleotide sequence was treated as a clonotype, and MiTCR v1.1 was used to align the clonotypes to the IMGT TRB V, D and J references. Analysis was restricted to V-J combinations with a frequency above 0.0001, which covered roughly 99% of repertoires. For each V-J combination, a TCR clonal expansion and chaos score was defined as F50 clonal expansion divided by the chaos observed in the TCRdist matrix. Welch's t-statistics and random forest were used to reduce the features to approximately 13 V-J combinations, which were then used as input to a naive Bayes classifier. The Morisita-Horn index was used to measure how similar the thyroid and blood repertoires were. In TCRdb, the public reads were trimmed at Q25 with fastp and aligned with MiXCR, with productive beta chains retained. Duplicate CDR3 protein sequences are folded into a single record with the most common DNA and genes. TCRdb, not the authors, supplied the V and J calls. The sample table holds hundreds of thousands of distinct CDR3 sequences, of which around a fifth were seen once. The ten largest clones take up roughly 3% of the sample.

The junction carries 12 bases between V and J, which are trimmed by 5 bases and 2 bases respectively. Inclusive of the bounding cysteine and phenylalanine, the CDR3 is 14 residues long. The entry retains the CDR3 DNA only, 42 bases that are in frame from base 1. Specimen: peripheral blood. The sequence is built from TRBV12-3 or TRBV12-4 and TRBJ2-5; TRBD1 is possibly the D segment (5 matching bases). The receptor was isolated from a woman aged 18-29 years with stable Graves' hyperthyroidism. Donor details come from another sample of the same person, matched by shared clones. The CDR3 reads CASSRTTEQETQYF. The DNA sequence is TGTGCCAGCAGTAGAACGACAGAGCAAGAGACCCAGTACTTC.